These T cell receptor beta chains were read from a single sample in a study of cytomegalovirus exposure and HLA in healthy donors. The repertoire was sequenced with immunoSEQ multiplex PCR; TCRdb's copy has only in-frame clones and lacks some. The sample lists about 130,000 clones, about 96% occurring once. Sequencing was done on a sample of PBMCs. These receptors were taken from a man aged 18 to 30 in good health and CMV-seronegative. Both conserved end residues are part of each CDR3. Each record gives: CDR3 DNA, CDR3 protein, D gene, clone size, J gene, V gene. D genes are given only for firm matches. Size is stated for part of the rows, as once, few or many counts, or as a class when the clone is expanded.

CDR3nt: TGTGCCAGCAGTCTCCGACTAGCGGGGTGGGATGAGCAGTTCTTC; CDR3aa: CASSLRLAGWDEQFF; d_gene: TRBD2; abundance: .; j_gene: TRBJ2-1; v_gene: TRBV28
CDR3nt: TGTGCCAGCATCAACCGGGACAGGGGTAGTCGTGGCTACACCTTC; CDR3aa: CASINRDRGSRGYTF; d_gene: TRBD1; abundance: .; j_gene: TRBJ1-2; v_gene: TRBV2
CDR3nt: TGTGCCAGTCGGGGAGAAGGCACAGATACGCAGTATTTT; CDR3aa: CASRGEGTDTQYF; d_gene: .; abundance: .; j_gene: TRBJ2-3; v_gene: TRBV6-4
CDR3nt: TGTGCCAGCAGCGTAGATGGTAGCATCAATCAGCCCCAGCATTTT; CDR3aa: CASSVDGSINQPQHF; d_gene: .; abundance: .; j_gene: TRBJ1-5; v_gene: TRBV9
CDR3nt: TGTGCCATCAGTGGAAATAGCGGGAGCTCCTACAATGAGCAGTTCTTC; CDR3aa: CAISGNSGSSYNEQFF; d_gene: TRBD2; abundance: many; j_gene: TRBJ2-1; v_gene: TRBV10-3
CDR3nt: TGTGCCAGCAGCTTACCGGGACTAGTTCAATACGAGCAGTACTTC; CDR3aa: CASSLPGLVQYEQYF; d_gene: TRBD2; abundance: .; j_gene: TRBJ2-7; v_gene: TRBV11-2
CDR3nt: TGTGCCAGCAGGGAAAGCGGGGAGACCCAGTACTTC; CDR3aa: CASRESGETQYF; d_gene: .; abundance: .; j_gene: TRBJ2-5; v_gene: TRBV28
CDR3nt: TGTGCCAGCAGTGAGGACGGGAGAAGACAAGAGACCCAGTACTTC; CDR3aa: CASSEDGRRQETQYF; d_gene: .; abundance: .; j_gene: TRBJ2-5; v_gene: TRBV6-1
CDR3nt: TGTGCCTGGAGTAAAGGACAGGGGACTGAAGCTTTCTTT; CDR3aa: CAWSKGQGTEAFF; d_gene: TRBD1; abundance: once; j_gene: TRBJ1-1; v_gene: TRBV30
CDR3nt: TGTGCCAGTAGTTCCTTAGCGGGACGGGGCACCGGGGAGCTGTTTTTT; CDR3aa: CASSSLAGRGTGELFF; d_gene: TRBD2; abundance: .; j_gene: TRBJ2-2; v_gene: TRBV19
CDR3nt: TGTGCCAGCAGCTTAGATAGAGGGACAGATACGCAGTATTTT; CDR3aa: CASSLDRGTDTQYF; d_gene: .; abundance: once; j_gene: TRBJ2-3; v_gene: TRBV7-2
CDR3nt: TGTGCCAGCAGCTCAACCGGGACAGAAGGCTCCTACGAGCAGTACTTC; CDR3aa: CASSSTGTEGSYEQYF; d_gene: TRBD1; abundance: .; j_gene: TRBJ2-7; v_gene: TRBV5-6
CDR3nt: TGTGCCAGCAGCTTAGGAGGCGCGGCAGGGGTTTATGGCTACACCTTC; CDR3aa: CASSLGGAAGVYGYTF; d_gene: .; abundance: .; j_gene: TRBJ1-2; v_gene: TRBV7-2
CDR3nt: TGCGCCAGCAGCCCCCGGGGGGGAACAGATACGCAGTATTTT; CDR3aa: CASSPRGGTDTQYF; d_gene: TRBD2; abundance: .; j_gene: TRBJ2-3; v_gene: TRBV4-3
CDR3nt: TGTGCCAGTAGTATAGACAGGGTTACAGATACGCAGTATTTT; CDR3aa: CASSIDRVTDTQYF; d_gene: .; abundance: .; j_gene: TRBJ2-3; v_gene: TRBV19
CDR3nt: TGTGCCAGCAGCTTTAGCGGGAGATCAGATACGCAGTATTTT; CDR3aa: CASSFSGRSDTQYF; d_gene: TRBD2; abundance: .; j_gene: TRBJ2-3; v_gene: TRBV7-3
CDR3nt: TGTGCCAGTAGTATTAGGGAAGGAGGCAATGAGCAGTTCTTC; CDR3aa: CASSIREGGNEQFF; d_gene: .; abundance: .; j_gene: TRBJ2-1; v_gene: TRBV19
CDR3nt: TGTGCCAGCAGCGTCCAACAGGGGAGCTCTGGAAACACCATATATTTT; CDR3aa: CASSVQQGSSGNTIYF; d_gene: TRBD1; abundance: .; j_gene: TRBJ1-3; v_gene: TRBV9
CDR3nt: TGTGCCAGCAGTTCCCCGGGCAGGGGGAACGACGAGCAGTACTTC; CDR3aa: CASSSPGRGNDEQYF; d_gene: TRBD1; abundance: .; j_gene: TRBJ2-7; v_gene: TRBV6-6
CDR3nt: TGTGCCAGCAGTGAACGGCGGAGCTCTGGAAACACCATATATTTT; CDR3aa: CASSERRSSGNTIYF; d_gene: .; abundance: .; j_gene: TRBJ1-3; v_gene: TRBV6-1
CDR3nt: TGCGCCAGCAGCTTGGGAGCGGCGAACACCGGGGAGCTGTTTTTT; CDR3aa: CASSLGAANTGELFF; d_gene: .; abundance: .; j_gene: TRBJ2-2; v_gene: TRBV5-1
CDR3nt: TGTGCCAGCAGCGTAAGACAGGATCGAACAGATACGCAGTATTTT; CDR3aa: CASSVRQDRTDTQYF; d_gene: .; abundance: once; j_gene: TRBJ2-3; v_gene: TRBV5-4
CDR3nt: TGTGCCATCAGTGAGTCTATTAGCTCCTACGAGCAGTACTTC; CDR3aa: CAISESISSYEQYF; d_gene: .; abundance: once; j_gene: TRBJ2-7; v_gene: TRBV10-3
CDR3nt: TGCGCCAGCAGCCCTTTGACAGGGGCCTACGAGCAGTACTTC; CDR3aa: CASSPLTGAYEQYF; d_gene: TRBD1; abundance: .; j_gene: TRBJ2-7; v_gene: TRBV4-1
CDR3nt: TGTGCCAGCAGCGCGAACAGACAGATAAGCACTGAAGCTTTCTTT; CDR3aa: CASSANRQISTEAFF; d_gene: .; abundance: .; j_gene: TRBJ1-1; v_gene: TRBV11-2
CDR3nt: TGTGCCAGCACCATCAGAAGAACCTTAGCGGGAGTCCCTTCCTACGAGCAGTACTTC; CDR3aa: CASTIRRTLAGVPSYEQYF; d_gene: TRBD2; abundance: .; j_gene: TRBJ2-7; v_gene: TRBV7-8
CDR3nt: TGTGCCAGCAGCGTCACCGGGACTAGCCCTGGGACGCAGTATTTT; CDR3aa: CASSVTGTSPGTQYF; d_gene: TRBD2; abundance: .; j_gene: TRBJ2-3; v_gene: TRBV13
CDR3nt: TGTGCCAGCAGCCAAACTACGAGGCAGTACTTC; CDR3aa: CASSQTTRQYF; d_gene: .; abundance: .; j_gene: TRBJ2-7; v_gene: TRBV11-2